These T cell receptor beta chains were read from a single sample in a study of OX40 agonist ivuxolimab in advanced cancers. Libraries were prepared by immunoSEQ multiplex PCR; TCRdb keeps only in-frame clonotypes and omits some of them. Among 60,000 to 70,000 clones listed, 70% to 90% were seen once. The source was CD4+ or CD8+ T cells sorted from blood, collected in a trial of the OX40 agonist ivuxolimab. The origin of the receptors is an adult with an advanced solid tumor such as melanoma, head and neck, liver or kidney cancer. The CDR3 runs from the conserved cysteine through the conserved F or W. D genes are given only for firm matches. For some rows the clone size is stated as once, few or many, or as a class when expanded; others skip it.

D gene: TRBD1
V gene: TRBV2
J gene: TRBJ1-2
clone size: .
CDR3 DNA: TGTGCCAGCAGTGAAGCTGGACAGGTCGCCTATGGCTACACCTTC
CDR3 protein: CASSEAGQVAYGYTF

D gene: .
V gene: TRBV7-2
J gene: TRBJ1-6
clone size: few
CDR3 DNA: TGTGCCAGCAGCCAAGTACAGGGCCCCAGCTCCTATAATTCACCCCTCCACTTT
CDR3 protein: CASSQVQGPSSYNSPLHF

D gene: .
V gene: TRBV30
J gene: TRBJ1-2
clone size: .
CDR3 DNA: TGTGCCTGGAGCGGAATTGGATTCGAACATGGCTACACCTTC
CDR3 protein: CAWSGIGFEHGYTF

D gene: .
V gene: TRBV30
J gene: TRBJ2-5
clone size: .
CDR3 DNA: TGTGCCTGGAGTTCTCTTAGAGGGGAGACCCAGTACTTC
CDR3 protein: CAWSSLRGETQYF

D gene: TRBD2
V gene: TRBV6-5
J gene: TRBJ2-3
clone size: .
CDR3 DNA: TGTGCCAGCAGTCTTAGCGGGAGCCGGGGAGATACGCAGTATTTT
CDR3 protein: CASSLSGSRGDTQYF

D gene: TRBD2
V gene: TRBV5-1
J gene: TRBJ2-7
clone size: .
CDR3 DNA: TGCGCCAGCAGCTTGGACCTTCCACCGGGGGGGAACGAGCAGTACTTC
CDR3 protein: CASSLDLPPGGNEQYF

D gene: TRBD1
V gene: TRBV7-3
J gene: TRBJ1-2
clone size: .
CDR3 DNA: TGTGCCAGCAGCAATACAGGGGGCGGTGGCTACACCTTC
CDR3 protein: CASSNTGGGGYTF

D gene: TRBD1
V gene: TRBV10-1
J gene: TRBJ2-2
clone size: once
CDR3 DNA: TGCGCCAGCAGTGTCGGGACAGGGGTGAACACCGGGGAGCTGTTTTTT
CDR3 protein: CASSVGTGVNTGELFF

D gene: .
V gene: TRBV28
J gene: TRBJ1-2
clone size: once
CDR3 DNA: TGTGCCAGCAGTTTACAGGAAAACTATGGCTACACCTTC
CDR3 protein: CASSLQENYGYTF

D gene: .
V gene: TRBV7-9
J gene: TRBJ1-2
clone size: once
CDR3 DNA: TGTGCCAGCAGCTCAGAGACGATGACTGGCGGCTACACCTTC
CDR3 protein: CASSSETMTGGYTF

D gene: .
V gene: TRBV11-3
J gene: TRBJ2-2
clone size: .
CDR3 DNA: TGTGCCAGCAGCTTTAGCGCGAACACCGGGGAGCTGTTTTTT
CDR3 protein: CASSFSANTGELFF

D gene: .
V gene: TRBV18
J gene: TRBJ1-4
clone size: few
CDR3 DNA: TGTGCCAGCTCTCGAGCTTCTGCAACTAATGAAAAACTGTTTTTT
CDR3 protein: CASSRASATNEKLFF

D gene: TRBD1
V gene: TRBV28
J gene: TRBJ1-2
clone size: .
CDR3 DNA: TGTGCCAGCAGTTTGGTAGGGGGCGGCCTGGGCTACACCTTC
CDR3 protein: CASSLVGGGLGYTF

D gene: .
V gene: TRBV11-1
J gene: TRBJ2-7
clone size: .
CDR3 DNA: TGTGCCAGCAGCTTAGAGCGGGAGCAGTACTTC
CDR3 protein: CASSLEREQYF

D gene: TRBD1
V gene: TRBV5-1
J gene: TRBJ1-4
clone size: .
CDR3 DNA: TGCGCCAGCAGCCCAACCTTACAGGGGACGAATGAAAAACTGTTTTTT
CDR3 protein: CASSPTLQGTNEKLFF

D gene: .
V gene: TRBV7-2
J gene: TRBJ1-4
clone size: .
CDR3 DNA: TGTGCTAGCAGCCCCGCCCGACAGAATGAAAAACTGTTTTTT
CDR3 protein: CASSPARQNEKLFF

D gene: TRBD2
V gene: TRBV7-3
J gene: TRBJ2-1
clone size: .
CDR3 DNA: TGTGCCAGCAGCCCCCTAGCGGGAGCCTACAATGAGCAGTTCTTC
CDR3 protein: CASSPLAGAYNEQFF

D gene: .
V gene: TRBV5-8
J gene: TRBJ1-5
clone size: .
CDR3 DNA: TGTGCCAGCAGTTTTAGGACTAGGGGTCAGCCCCAGCATTTT
CDR3 protein: CASSFRTRGQPQHF

D gene: .
V gene: TRBV19
J gene: TRBJ1-3
clone size: .
CDR3 DNA: TGTGCCAGTAGTACGCCGGGACACCCGAGCTCTGGAAACACCATATATTTT
CDR3 protein: CASSTPGHPSSGNTIYF

D gene: TRBD2
V gene: TRBV6-1
J gene: TRBJ2-7
clone size: .
CDR3 DNA: TGTGCCAGCAGTGCGACTAGCGGGAGATTTGACGAGCAGTACTTC
CDR3 protein: CASSATSGRFDEQYF

D gene: .
V gene: TRBV11-2
J gene: TRBJ1-1
clone size: .
CDR3 DNA: TGTGCCAGCAGCTCCGTCCGGGGGAACACTGAAGCTTTCTTT
CDR3 protein: CASSSVRGNTEAFF

D gene: TRBD2
V gene: TRBV7-2
J gene: TRBJ2-7
clone size: few
CDR3 DNA: TGTGCCAGCAGCACCTCTAGCGGGAGGCCCTACGAGCAGTACTTC
CDR3 protein: CASSTSSGRPYEQYF

D gene: .
V gene: TRBV15
J gene: TRBJ2-5
clone size: .
CDR3 DNA: TGTGCCACCAGCAGAGATAGGACAACCCAAGAGACCCAGTACTTC
CDR3 protein: CATSRDRTTQETQYF

D gene: TRBD1
V gene: TRBV30
J gene: TRBJ2-7
clone size: .
CDR3 DNA: TGTGCCTGGAGTTCGGACAGGGATGACGAGCAGTACTTC
CDR3 protein: CAWSSDRDDEQYF

D gene: .
V gene: TRBV21-1
J gene: TRBJ1-2
clone size: few
CDR3 DNA: TGTGCCAGCAGCAAAAAGCCGGACTGTCGGTACACCTTC
CDR3 protein: CASSKKPDCRYTF

D gene: .
V gene: TRBV5-4
J gene: TRBJ1-2
clone size: medium-sized
CDR3 DNA: TGTGCCAGCAGCCCTTCGGGAAGGGCCCTGGGTGGCTACACCTTC
CDR3 protein: CASSPSGRALGGYTF

D gene: .
V gene: TRBV19
J gene: TRBJ2-1
clone size: .
CDR3 DNA: TGTGCCAGTAGTATAGGCGCGAATGGTGAGCAGTTCTTC
CDR3 protein: CASSIGANGEQFF

D gene: TRBD1
V gene: TRBV10-2
J gene: TRBJ1-5
clone size: .
CDR3 DNA: TGCGCCAGCAGTGAGCCAGAGGGGGCATCAAAGGATCAGCCCCAGCATTTT
CDR3 protein: CASSEPEGASKDQPQHF

D gene: .
V gene: TRBV15
J gene: TRBJ2-3
clone size: .
CDR3 DNA: TGTGCCACCAGCAGAGCACGGGTCACAGATACGCAGTATTTT
CDR3 protein: CATSRARVTDTQYF

D gene: TRBD1
V gene: TRBV5-1
J gene: TRBJ2-6
clone size: .
CDR3 DNA: TGCGCCAGCAGCTCCACAGGGGCTGGGGCCAACGTCCTGACTTTC
CDR3 protein: CASSSTGAGANVLTF

D gene: TRBD2
V gene: TRBV2
J gene: TRBJ2-1
clone size: .
CDR3 DNA: TGTGCCAGCAGTGAATATCCCGGACTAGCGGGCGCGAGCTCCTACAATGAGCAGTTCTTC
CDR3 protein: CASSEYPGLAGASSYNEQFF

D gene: TRBD2
V gene: TRBV9
J gene: TRBJ2-1
clone size: .
CDR3 DNA: TGTGCCAGCAGCGTAGAGAGCGGGAGCTACAATGAGCAGTTCTTC
CDR3 protein: CASSVESGSYNEQFF

D gene: TRBD1
V gene: TRBV4-1
J gene: TRBJ1-4
clone size: once
CDR3 DNA: TGCGCCAGCAGCCAAGATCGCGGGACAGGGGACCCATCTAATGAAAAACTGTTTTTT
CDR3 protein: CASSQDRGTGDPSNEKLFF

D gene: .
V gene: TRBV6-1
J gene: TRBJ1-5
clone size: .
CDR3 DNA: TGTGCCAGCAGTGAAATGGGATATTATAGCAATCAGCCCCAGCATTTT
CDR3 protein: CASSEMGYYSNQPQHF

D gene: .
V gene: TRBV5-1
J gene: TRBJ1-1
clone size: .
CDR3 DNA: TGCGCCAGCAGCTTGGGGGCTGGGAACACTGAAGCTTTCTTT
CDR3 protein: CASSLGAGNTEAFF

D gene: TRBD2
V gene: TRBV9
J gene: TRBJ2-2
clone size: .
CDR3 DNA: TGTGCCAGCAGCGCCCGGGGGGGCAACACCGGGGAGCTGTTTTTT
CDR3 protein: CASSARGGNTGELFF

D gene: .
V gene: TRBV5-1
J gene: TRBJ2-1
clone size: .
CDR3 DNA: TGCGCCAGCAGCTTCCTAGCCGGTGAGCAGTTCTTC
CDR3 protein: CASSFLAGEQFF

D gene: TRBD2
V gene: TRBV18
J gene: TRBJ2-1
clone size: .
CDR3 DNA: TGTGCCAGCTCCCGACGGACTAGCCGTGATGGAAATGAGCAGTTCTTC
CDR3 protein: CASSRRTSRDGNEQFF

D gene: .
V gene: TRBV5-1
J gene: TRBJ1-1
clone size: .
CDR3 DNA: TGCGCCAGCAGCTTCGGCACTGAAGCTTTCTTT
CDR3 protein: CASSFGTEAFF

D gene: .
V gene: TRBV5-8
J gene: TRBJ1-4
clone size: .
CDR3 DNA: TGTGCCAGCAGCTTGCTGGGGCCAAGGGAAAAACTGTTTTTT
CDR3 protein: CASSLLGPREKLFF

D gene: TRBD1
V gene: TRBV5-1
J gene: TRBJ1-2
clone size: .
CDR3 DNA: TGCGCCAGCAGCAGCGAGGGACAGGGGTCTTCTGGCTACACCTTC
CDR3 protein: CASSSEGQGSSGYTF

D gene: .
V gene: TRBV6-1
J gene: TRBJ1-5
clone size: .
CDR3 DNA: TGTGCCAGCAGCCCTCCCTCGGCAGGGACCCAGCCCCAGCATTTT
CDR3 protein: CASSPPSAGTQPQHF

D gene: TRBD1
V gene: TRBV27
J gene: TRBJ1-5
clone size: .
CDR3 DNA: TGTGCCAGCAGACGTACCGGGACAGGGGCCCTGGGAGTCAATCAGCCCCAGCATTTT
CDR3 protein: CASRRTGTGALGVNQPQHF

D gene: .
V gene: TRBV14
J gene: TRBJ2-6
clone size: .
CDR3 DNA: TGTGCCAGCAGCCAGGGGGCTGGGGCCAACGTCCTGACTTTC
CDR3 protein: CASSQGAGANVLTF

D gene: .
V gene: TRBV6-5
J gene: TRBJ2-1
clone size: .
CDR3 DNA: TGTGCCAGCAGTTACCAGGTATCTTTCGGTAATGAGCAGTTCTTC
CDR3 protein: CASSYQVSFGNEQFF

D gene: .
V gene: TRBV11-2
J gene: TRBJ1-1
clone size: .
CDR3 DNA: TGTGCCAGCAGCTTGTTCAGGGGTCCGGACACTGAAGCTTTCTTT
CDR3 protein: CASSLFRGPDTEAFF

D gene: .
V gene: TRBV5-6
J gene: TRBJ2-5
clone size: .
CDR3 DNA: TGTGCCAGCAGCTTGGGGGCGGCAGGGCTGGAGACCCAGTACTTC
CDR3 protein: CASSLGAAGLETQYF

D gene: .
V gene: TRBV10-3
J gene: TRBJ1-5
clone size: .
CDR3 DNA: TGTGCCATCAGTGAGTACCGAGATCAGCCCCAGCATTTT
CDR3 protein: CAISEYRDQPQHF

D gene: .
V gene: TRBV30
J gene: TRBJ1-2
clone size: .
CDR3 DNA: TGTGCCTGGAGTGTCTGGCAGGGAGGGGGGGACTATGGCTACACCTTC
CDR3 protein: CAWSVWQGGGDYGYTF

D gene: .
V gene: TRBV9
J gene: TRBJ1-5
clone size: .
CDR3 DNA: TGTGCCAGCAGCGGCCACACGGTAAAGCAGCCCCAGCATTTT
CDR3 protein: CASSGHTVKQPQHF

D gene: .
V gene: TRBV13
J gene: TRBJ1-6
clone size: few
CDR3 DNA: TGTGCCAGCTCCTTATGGACATCTAATTCACCCCTCCACTTT
CDR3 protein: CASSLWTSNSPLHF

D gene: .
V gene: TRBV19
J gene: TRBJ1-5
clone size: .
CDR3 DNA: TGTGCCAGTAGGCGTCAGCGGGATAGCAATCAGCCCCAGCATTTT
CDR3 protein: CASRRQRDSNQPQHF

D gene: TRBD2
V gene: TRBV9
J gene: TRBJ2-7
clone size: once
CDR3 DNA: TGTGCCAGCAGCGTAGGAATTAGCGGGAGGGGTCCAAGCTACGAGCAGTACTTC
CDR3 protein: CASSVGISGRGPSYEQYF